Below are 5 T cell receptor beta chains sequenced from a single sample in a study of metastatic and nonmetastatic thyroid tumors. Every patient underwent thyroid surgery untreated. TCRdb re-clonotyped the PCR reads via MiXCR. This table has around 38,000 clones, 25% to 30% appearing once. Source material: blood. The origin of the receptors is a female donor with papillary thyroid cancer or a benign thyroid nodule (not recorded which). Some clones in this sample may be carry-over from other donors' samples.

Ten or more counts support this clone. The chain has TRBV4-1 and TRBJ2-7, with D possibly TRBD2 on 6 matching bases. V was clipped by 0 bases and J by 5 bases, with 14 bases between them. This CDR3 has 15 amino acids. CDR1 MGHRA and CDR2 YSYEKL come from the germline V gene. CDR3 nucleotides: TGCGCCAGCAGCCAAGATCACCGGGACTTCCACGAGCAGTACTTC. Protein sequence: CASSQDHRDFHEQYF.

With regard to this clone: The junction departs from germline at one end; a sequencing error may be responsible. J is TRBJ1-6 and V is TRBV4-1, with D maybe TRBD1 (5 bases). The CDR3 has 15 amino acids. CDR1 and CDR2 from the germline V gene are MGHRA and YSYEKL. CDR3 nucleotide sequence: TGTGCCAGCAGCCCACTCGTAGGGGATAATTCACCCCTCCACTTT. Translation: CASSPLVGDNSPLHF.

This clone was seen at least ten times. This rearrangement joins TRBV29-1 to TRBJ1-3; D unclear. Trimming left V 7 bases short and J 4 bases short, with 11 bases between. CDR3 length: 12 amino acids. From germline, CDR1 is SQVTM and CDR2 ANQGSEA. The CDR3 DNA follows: TGCAGCGCCGACACGGGGGGAAACACCATATATTTT. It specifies CSADTGGNTIYF.

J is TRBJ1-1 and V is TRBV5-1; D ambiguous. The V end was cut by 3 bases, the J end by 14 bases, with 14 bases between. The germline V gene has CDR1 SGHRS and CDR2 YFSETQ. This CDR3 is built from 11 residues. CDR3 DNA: TGCGCCAGCAGCTCCAACAGTGGTGCGTTCTTT. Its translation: CASSSNSGAFF.

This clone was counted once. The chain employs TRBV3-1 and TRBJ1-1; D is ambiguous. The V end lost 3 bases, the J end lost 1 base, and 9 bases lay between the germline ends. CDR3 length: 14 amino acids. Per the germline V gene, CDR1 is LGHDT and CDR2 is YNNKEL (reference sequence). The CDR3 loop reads CASSHRGPNTEAFF. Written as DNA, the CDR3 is TGTGCCAGCAGCCACCGGGGTCCGAACACTGAAGCTTTCTTT.